Following are 10 T cell receptor beta chains from one sample sequenced in a study of blood T cell repertoires in COVID-19. The repertoire was sequenced with immunoSEQ multiplex PCR; TCRdb's copy has only in-frame clones and lacks some. The sample yields around 78,000 clones, around 80% seen once. Sample: peripheral blood. The receptors were sampled from a human donor in a cohort sampled during active COVID-19.

The chain uses TRBV5-1 and TRBJ1-1; TRBD1 aligns across 7 bases. Germline V gives CDR1 SGHRS, CDR2 YFSETQ. This CDR3 is 13 amino acids long. V was pared by 4 bases and J by 5 bases, with 5 bases of the junction left unmatched. The CDR3 region has the DNA TGCGCCAGCAGCACGATGACAGGGACTGAAGCTTTCTTT. Translated, it gives CASSTMTGTEAFF.

The V gene is TRBV7-8, the J gene TRBJ1-5; no reliable D call. Between the trimmed V and J ends, which lost 1 base and 5 bases, there was a span of 6 bases. This CDR3 comprises 13 residues. CDR1 is SGHVS, CDR2 FQNEAQ, per germline. The CDR3: CASSLVEDQPQHF. The DNA of the CDR3 is TGTGCCAGCAGCTTAGTAGAGGATCAGCCCCAGCATTTT.

The chain is built from TRBV10-3 and TRBJ2-1, with D perhaps matching TRBD2 (5 bases). This CDR3 spans 14 amino acids. The germline V gene has CDR1 ENHRY and CDR2 SYGVKD. V lost 9 bases to trimming and J lost 3 bases, with 15 bases between them. DNA of the CDR3: TGTGCCATAAAATATAGCGACATCTACAATGAGCAGTTCTTC. This translates into CAIKYSDIYNEQFF.

This clone was found a few times. This same CDR3 is encoded by further DNA sequences in the sample. This chain joins TRBV27 and TRBJ2-7, with D possibly matching TRBD1 (5 bases). V gave up 3 bases and J gave up 5 bases, with 14 bases separating them. The CDR3 runs 14 residues. Germline CDR1 reads MNHEY; CDR2 reads SMNVEV (reference sequence). DNA for the CDR3: TGTGCCAGCAGTTTTCGGCAGGGCGACCACGAGCAGTACTTC. Amino acids: CASSFRQGDHEQYF.

The gene calls are TRBV2 and TRBJ1-1; D is perhaps TRBD1 (6 bases). The germline V gene has CDR1 SNHLY and CDR2 FYNNEI. The CDR3 has 12 amino acids. The germline V and J ends were trimmed by 6 bases and 5 bases, with 10 bases remaining between them. The CDR3 reads CASRAGVTEAFF. The DNA for the CDR3 is TGTGCCAGCAGGGCAGGGGTTACTGAAGCTTTCTTT.

V usage is TRBV3-1 (or the pseudogene TRBV3-2) and J usage is TRBJ1-2; 8 nucleotides align to TRBD1. CDR1 and CDR2 from the germline V gene are LGHDT and YNNKEL (reference sequence). The CDR3 has 13 residues. The V and J ends lost 1 base and 8 bases, in that order; junction bases with no gene match: 3. For the CDR3, the DNA is TGTGCCAGCAGCCAAGCCAGGGGGCTCGGCTACACCTTC. It encodes CASSQARGLGYTF.

The chain has TRBV30 and TRBJ2-1; TRBD1 agrees at 8 bases. With 5 bases clipped from V and 7 bases from J, the junction kept 4 bases outside the gene matches. Germline values: CDR1 GTSNPN, CDR2 SVGIG (reference sequence). This CDR3 region has 12 residues. CDR3 nucleotides: TGTGCCTGGCAGGACAGGGCTAATGAGCAGTTCTTC. Its protein product is CAWQDRANEQFF.

The V gene is TRBV10-2, the J gene TRBJ2-1, with TRBD2 matching over 11 bases. The CDR3 runs to 15 residues. V gave up 5 bases and J gave up 5 bases; unmatched junction bases: 5. In germline, CDR1 is WSHSY, CDR2 SAAADI. The CDR3: CASSPGTSGNNEQFF. For the CDR3, the DNA is TGCGCCAGCAGTCCCGGGACTAGCGGAAACAATGAGCAGTTCTTC.

J is TRBJ2-5 and V is TRBV18; D may be TRBD2 (6 bases). This CDR3 has 15 residues. Germline CDR1 KGHSH, CDR2 LQKENI. V was clipped by 1 base and J by 3 bases, with 12 bases between them. CDR3 bases: TGTGCCAGCTCACCACTAGGCAGGGAGGAAGAGACCCAGTACTTC. This encodes CASSPLGREEETQYF.

This chain uses TRBV7-9 with TRBJ1-5, with D unclear. The CDR3 runs to 12 residues. Germline V gives CDR1 SEHNR, CDR2 FQNEAQ (reference sequence). V lost 5 bases, J lost 6 bases, and 8 bases lay in between. CDR3 in DNA: TGTGCCAGCAGCCTAAACGCTCAGCCCCAGCATTTT. Its translation: CASSLNAQPQHF. The whole variable domain, remainder taken from reference TRBV7-9 and TRBJ1-5, is DTGVSQNPRHKITKRGQNVTFRCDPISEHNRLYWYRQTLGQGPEFLTYFQNEAQLEKSRLLSDRFSAERPKGSFSTLEIQRTEQGDSAMYLCASSLNAQPQHFGDGTRLSIL.